What follows are 21 T cell receptor beta chains derived from one specimen sequenced in a study of human T cells and chemical hapten exposure. Time point defined: pre-sensitization, week 0. Treatment described: therapeutic diphenylcyclopropenone sensitization with weekly scalp DPC. In TCRdb, the RACE reads were re-called with MiXCR into one record per CDR3 protein. The sample holds 85,000 to 100,000 distinct CDR3 sequences, 10% to 12% seen once. Material: whole blood, obtained in connection with sensitization to the hapten diphenylcyclopropenone (DPC). The receptors were gathered from a woman in her sixties with alopecia areata. Some clones in this sample may be carry-over from other donors' samples.

Many counts were recorded for this clonotype. This chain uses TRBV20-1 with TRBJ2-4, with D unclear. Germline CDR1 DFQATT, CDR2 SNEGSKA (reference sequence). The CDR3 loop spans 11 amino acids. With 3 bases removed from V and 5 bases from J, the gap between germline ends came to 5 bases. The DNA of the CDR3 is TGCAGTGCTAGTAGGGAAAACATTCAGTACTTC. Translating gives CSASRENIQYF.

V gene TRBV5-1 combines with J gene TRBJ2-3; maybe TRBD2 (7 bases). CDR3 length: 16 amino acids. The germline CDR1 and CDR2 sequences are SGHRS and YFSETQ. Trimming cost V 0 bases and J 2 bases, with 13 bases left between them. DNA of the CDR3: TGCGCCAGCAGCTTGGGTCGGGGGGCCTACACAGATACGCAGTATTTT. Protein: CASSLGRGAYTDTQYF. The whole variable domain, filled in from reference TRBV5-1 and TRBJ2-3, reads KAGVTQTPRYLIKTRGQQVTLSCSPISGHRSVSWYQQTPGQGLQFLFEYFSETQRNKGNFPGRFSGRQFSNSRSEMNVSTLELGDSALYLCASSLGRGAYTDTQYFGPGTRLTVL.

J is TRBJ1-3 and V is TRBV6-5; D unclear. The V gene's germline CDR1 is MNHEY and CDR2 SVGAGI. The CDR3 loop spans 16 amino acids. Deletions cut 2 bases from V and 3 bases from J, with 14 bases between. The CDR3 coding sequence is TGTGCCAGCAGTTACACCGGCGTCTCCTTTGGAAACACCATATATTTT. Residues: CASSYTGVSFGNTIYF.

This clonotype came up many times. This sequence joins TRBV28 and TRBJ1-3; D is possibly TRBD1 (5 bases). The CDR3 has 16 residues. Trimming stripped 7 bases from V and 3 bases from J, with 19 bases between. Germline V gene sequence: CDR1 MDHEN, CDR2 SYDVKM. CDR3 sequence (DNA): TGTGCCAGCACCCCTCCCCGGACATCTCGTGGAAACACCATATATTTT. As protein: CASTPPRTSRGNTIYF.

This clonotype came up a few times. The gene calls are TRBV2 and TRBJ2-7, with D perhaps TRBD1 (6 bases). The germline gives CDR1 SNHLY, CDR2 FYNNEI. The ends were cut back, 6 bases at V and 2 bases at J, with 11 bases in the middle. The CDR3 runs to 13 residues. The CDR3 DNA sequence: TGTGCCAGCAGGAAGGGGGTCGCCTACGAGCAGTACTTC. This encodes CASRKGVAYEQYF.

This clonotype was found many times. The CDR3 bases are TGTGCCAGTAGTCCCAACTCCGCCGGGAAGGGGCAAGAGACCCAGTACTTC. This gives the protein CASSPNSAGKGQETQYF. The chain joins TRBV19 to TRBJ2-5; the D gene could be TRBD1 or TRBD2 (5 bases each). V dropped 5 bases and J dropped 2 bases, with 21 bases sitting between them. The CDR3 length is 17 residues. The V gene's germline CDR1 is LNHDA and CDR2 SQIVND (reference sequence).

This clonotype was detected many times. This sequence joins TRBV2 and TRBJ2-2; unclear D gene. Looked up from germline, CDR1 is SNHLY and CDR2 is FYNNEI. V lost 3 bases and J 8 bases, leaving 7 bases between the germline ends. CDR3 size: 12 residues. In nucleotides, the CDR3 is TGTGCCAGCAGTGATCCCCATGGGGAGCTGTTTTTT. Its protein product is CASSDPHGELFF.

The rearrangement links TRBV3-1 to TRBJ2-7; 10 positions match TRBD1. The CDR3 contains 16 residues. V was pared by 1 base and J by 6 bases, with 9 bases of the junction left unmatched. Per the germline V gene, CDR1 is LGHDT and CDR2 is YNNKEL (reference sequence). In DNA, the CDR3 is TGTGCCAGCAGCCAAGGCCTGGGACAGGGGCTGGGCGAGCAGTACTTC. Encoded protein: CASSQGLGQGLGEQYF.

This clonotype was found a few times. V usage is TRBV5-1 and J usage is TRBJ1-5; 8 nucleotides agree with TRBD1. Trimming took 4 bases from V and 7 from J; bases not matched to a gene: 10. CDR3 length: 15 amino acids. Germline V gene data show CDR1 as SGHRS and CDR2 as YFSETQ. The CDR3 is CASSTAPGGRQPQHF. In DNA form, the CDR3 reads TGCGCCAGCAGCACGGCCCCAGGGGGCAGACAGCCCCAGCATTTT.

V and J are TRBV10-3 and TRBJ2-3; TRBD2 agrees at 8 bases. Germline trimming cut 7 bases from V and 0 bases from J; bases unmatched to any gene: 12. Germline CDR1 is ENHRY and CDR2 is SYGVKD. There are 17 residues in the CDR3. CDR3 protein: CAITPGGGHSSTDTQYF. In nucleotides, the CDR3 is TGTGCCATCACTCCGGGGGGGGGCCACTCTAGCACAGATACGCAGTATTTT.

This clonotype was observed at least ten times. The chain combines TRBV10-2 with TRBJ2-5; D may be TRBD1 (6 bases). Trimming cost V 7 bases and J 2 bases, with 17 bases left between them. There are 15 residues in the CDR3. Germline V CDR1 and CDR2: WSHSY, SAAADI. For the CDR3, the DNA is TGCGCCAGCAACCCGGACAGAAAAGATCAAGAGACCCAGTACTTC. Translating it yields CASNPDRKDQETQYF.

This clonotype was seen many times. The chain recombines TRBV27 with TRBJ1-4; no clear D gene. The ends were cut back, 6 bases at V and 3 bases at J, with 8 bases in the middle. This CDR3 is 13 amino acids long. Looked up from germline, CDR1 is MNHEY and CDR2 is SMNVEV (reference sequence). The CDR3 protein is CASRKVANEKLFF. The CDR3 bases are TGTGCCAGCAGGAAAGTGGCTAATGAAAAACTGTTTTTT.

This clonotype has at least ten counts. The chain recombines TRBV18 with TRBJ2-5; either TRBD1 or TRBD2 may fit D (5 bases each). The CDR3 length is 15 residues. The germline V gene has CDR1 KGHSH and CDR2 LQKENI. V lost 1 base, J lost 1 base, and 10 bases lay in between. DNA of the CDR3: TGTGCCAGCTCACCACTAACGGGGACCCAAGAGACCCAGTACTTC. This encodes CASSPLTGTQETQYF.

This clonotype has at least ten counts. J is TRBJ2-4 and V is TRBV7-9; TRBD1 matches at 8 bases. V was clipped by 1 base and J by 1 base; unmatched bases: 6. The germline CDR1 and CDR2 sequences are SEHNR and FQNEAQ (reference sequence). CDR3 length equals 17 residues. The CDR3 loop reads CASSLGQGTGAKNIQYF. DNA for the CDR3: TGTGCCAGCAGCTTAGGACAGGGGACGGGTGCCAAAAACATTCAGTACTTC.

This clonotype has ten or more counts. V and J are TRBV13 and TRBJ2-2; D might be TRBD2 (7 bases). Trimming pared 5 bases from V and 4 bases from J, leaving 14 bases between. CDR3 length: 15 residues. Germline assignment: CDR1 PRHDT and CDR2 FYEKMQ (reference sequence). Here the CDR3 reads CASSLAGAVTGELFF. DNA of the CDR3: TGTGCCAGCAGCCTCGCGGGGGCCGTCACCGGGGAGCTGTTTTTT.

This clonotype was detected ten times or more. The V and J genes are TRBV7-9 and TRBJ2-7; D ambiguous. CDR3 length equals 14 residues. V was shortened by 1 base and J by 7 bases, with 14 bases between the two germline ends. CDR1 and CDR2 (germline): SEHNR, FQNEAQ (reference sequence). CDR3 in amino acids: CASSLGPSSDEQYF. The CDR3 nucleotides read TGTGCCAGCAGCTTAGGACCCTCCTCCGATGAGCAGTACTTC.

Only one count was recorded for this clonotype. This may be a read error: a much more frequent sequence differs by one nucleotide. This chain links TRBV2 with TRBJ1-5; D ambiguous. The length of the CDR3 is 15 residues. CDR1 and CDR2 (germline): SNHLY, FYNNEI. CDR3 coding DNA: TGTGTCAGCAGCTGGGCAGCTAATAGCAATCAGCCCCAGCATTTT. Its protein product is CVSSWAANSNQPQHF.

This clonotype appeared many times. This chain uses TRBV20-1 with TRBJ1-4, with D tentatively TRBD1 (5 bases). V lost 7 bases and J lost 0, with 15 bases in between. The CDR3 consists of 15 residues. Germline CDR1 DFQATT, CDR2 SNEGSKA (reference sequence). The CDR3, as DNA: TGCAGTGTATTCTCGGGGCGCACAACTAATGAAAAACTGTTTTTT. Encoded protein: CSVFSGRTTNEKLFF.

The rearrangement links TRBV3-1 to TRBJ2-5; 15 nucleotides line up with TRBD2. This CDR3 contains 17 residues. V lost 4 bases, J lost 0 bases, and 3 bases stayed unmatched. From germline, CDR1 is LGHDT and CDR2 YNNKEL (reference sequence). CDR3 coding DNA: TGTGCCAGCAGCCGCGGACTAGCGGGGGGGTACCAAGAGACCCAGTACTTC. Translated: CASSRGLAGGYQETQYF.

This clonotype was recorded many times. The J gene is TRBJ1-5, the V gene TRBV11-2; TRBD1 matches 8 bases. CDR1 SGHAT and CDR2 FQNNGV come from the germline V gene. The V gene end was trimmed by 5 bases and the J gene end by 4 bases; junction bases not matched to a gene: 4. This CDR3 contains 14 residues. The CDR3 DNA follows: TGTGCCAGCAGCCGGACAGGGAGTAATCAGCCCCAGCATTTT. It is translated as CASSRTGSNQPQHF.

This chain connects TRBV5-1 to TRBJ2-3, with 10 bases identical to TRBD2. Germline loops: CDR1 SGHRS, CDR2 YFSETQ. The CDR3 covers 16 residues. V dropped 4 bases and J dropped 5; count of bases not matched to a gene: 10. The CDR3 protein is CASSPGSGLAKDTQYF. The CDR3 region has the DNA TGCGCCAGCAGCCCGGGTTCGGGACTAGCGAAAGATACGCAGTATTTT.